The 9 T cell receptor beta chains below were found in one sample sequenced in a study of regulatory T cells in long-lasting Graves disease (dated by TCRdb to the early 2020s). The library relied on multiplex PCR. Sequencing took place on an Illumina HiSeq 4000. CDR3 regions were amplified by Arm-PCR with iRepertoire HTBI primers to construct TCR beta libraries. TCRdb took the public reads, trimmed them with fastp at Q25, ran MiXCR for clone calling and kept in-frame beta chains. Rows merge per CDR3 protein into single entries with the most common DNA and genes. In this sample the table shows over 450,000 distinct CDR3 sequences, roughly a fifth of which occur a single time. The ten most abundant clones make up roughly 7% of the sample. Read against the paper, the sample's time point label means: persistent/refractory GD, antithyroid drugs over 5 years with positive TRAb. RNA was extracted from PBMCs in TRIzol for both TCR sequencing and RNA sequencing.

The sequencing here drew on peripheral blood mononuclear cells (PBMCs), taken when the disease was refractory, from a patient treated with antithyroid drugs. Receptors originate from a female donor with Graves disease.

The rearrangement uses TRBV7-2 and TRBJ2-7; 7 bases match TRBD2. The CDR3 loop spans 14 amino acids. Germline assignment: CDR1 SGHTA and CDR2 FQGNSA. The V gene end was trimmed by 1 base and the J gene end by 7 bases; junction bases not matched to a gene: 7. The CDR3 sequence is CASSLEGGHGEQYF. The CDR3 nucleotides are TGTGCCAGCAGCTTAGAGGGAGGGCACGGGGAGCAGTACTTC.

This clonotype showed up many times. V gene TRBV5-1 combines with J gene TRBJ1-1; D call uncertain. This CDR3 spans 16 amino acids. Per germline, CDR1 SGHRS and CDR2 YFSETQ. V was pared by 0 bases and J by 0 bases, with 12 bases between. The CDR3 region has the DNA TGCGCCAGCAGCTTGGAGCCTTTCCCCCTGAACACTGAAGCTTTCTTT. It specifies CASSLEPFPLNTEAFF. The whole variable domain, filled in from reference TRBV5-1 and TRBJ1-1, reads KAGVTQTPRYLIKTRGQQVTLSCSPISGHRSVSWYQQTPGQGLQFLFEYFSETQRNKGNFPGRFSGRQFSNSRSEMNVSTLELGDSALYLCASSLEPFPLNTEAFFGQGTRLTVV.

The V call is TRBV4-3, the J call TRBJ1-2, with 7 bases fitting TRBD1. The length of the CDR3 is 14 residues. V lost 4 bases and J lost 2; bases outside the gene matches: 4. In germline, CDR1 is LGHNA, CDR2 YSLEER. The CDR3 loop is CASSRLQGNYGYTF. The CDR3 DNA sequence: TGCGCCAGCAGCCGACTACAGGGGAACTATGGCTACACCTTC.

In this sample, this clonotype turned up many times. This sequence joins TRBV29-1 and TRBJ2-5; D might be TRBD2 (5 bases). This CDR3 has 13 residues. Germline CDR1 is SQVTM and CDR2 is ANQGSEA. V was pared by 6 bases and J by 5 bases, with 16 bases between. In DNA, the CDR3 is TGCAGCGTCCGAACCGGACTTTTGGAGACCCAGTACTTC. Translating gives CSVRTGLLETQYF.

The chain is built from TRBV6-1 and TRBJ2-7; no reliable D call. V gave up 6 bases and J gave up 4 bases, with 10 bases separating them. Per germline, CDR1 MNHNS and CDR2 SASEGT. This CDR3 is built from 12 residues. CDR3 protein: CASSALRYEQYF. The CDR3 DNA reads TGTGCCAGCAGCGCCTTACGGTACGAGCAGTACTTC.

The genes are TRBV7-2 and TRBJ1-2, with D possibly matching TRBD1 (5 bases). The V gene lost 6 bases and the J gene lost 7 bases, with 18 bases spanning the gap. Germline CDR1 reads SGHTA; CDR2 reads FQGNSA. The CDR3 is 14 residues long. CDR3 sequence: CASSRTGVMGGYTF. In DNA, the CDR3 is TGTGCCAGCAGTCGTACAGGTGTAATGGGTGGCTACACCTTC.

This clonotype was detected many times. The rearrangement links TRBV9 to TRBJ2-5; 8 nucleotides match TRBD2. Germline CDR1 reads SGDLS; CDR2 reads YYNGEE. The CDR3 totals 16 residues. Trimming cost V 2 bases and J 1 base; bases outside gene matches: 7. CDR3 sequence: CASSVNSGEFQETQYF. For the CDR3, the DNA is TGTGCCAGCAGCGTTAATAGCGGGGAGTTCCAAGAGACCCAGTACTTC.

Of note for this clonotype: This CDR3 fails to terminate in the conserved phenylalanine or tryptophan, so it likely reflects a read error. The rearrangement links TRBV3-1 to TRBJ2-7; 10 bases are a match to TRBD2. Germline V gene sequence: CDR1 LGHDT, CDR2 YNNKEL (reference sequence). V shed 4 bases and J 2 bases; nucleotides not matched to a gene: 8. The CDR3 spans 16 residues. As DNA, the CDR3 is TGTGCCAGCAGCCCTCGGGGTGGACTAGCGGCCTACGAGCAGTACTCC. This codes for CASSPRGGLAAYEQYS.

This clonotype turned up a few times. The chain employs TRBV7-3 and TRBJ2-7, with 9 positions matching TRBD1. This CDR3 has 19 amino acids. CDR1 and CDR2 from the germline V gene are SGHTA and FQGTGA. V gave up 4 bases and J gave up 9 bases; unmatched junction bases: 25. The CDR3 DNA reads TGTGCCAGCAGCTGTAGCCGGGACAGGGTTAAAGTATCCCTACGAGGGCAGTACTTC. Its translation is CASSCSRDRVKVSLRGQYF.